This TCR beta chain stems from a study of radiotherapy plus CTLA-4 blockade in lung cancer. The table came from immunoSEQ multiplex PCR; TCRdb's copy has only in-frame clones and leaves some out. The data contain 20,000 to 30,000 clones, roughly 70% of them singletons. The sequence was collected from a human donor with non-small cell lung cancer whose response to radiotherapy plus ipilimumab could not be evaluated. This specimen consisted of peripheral blood, obtained from a patient treated with radiotherapy plus ipilimumab.

The CDR3 DNA follows: TGTGCCAGCAGTTCCCCGTACCAAGAGACCCAGTACTTC. Translation gives CASSSPYQETQYF. The chain recombines TRBV27 with TRBJ2-5; D unresolved. This CDR3 region has 13 residues. Trimming left V 4 bases short and J 0 bases short, with 6 bases between. Germline CDR1 and CDR2: MNHEY and SMNVEV (reference sequence).